Described below is a single T cell receptor beta chain sequence and its context. In contrast to the negatively isolated CD8+ and CD4+ T cells, TEMRA cells were FACS-enriched. This specimen belongs to a study of CD8 T cells in Susac syndrome. Trimming took 6 bases from V and 2 from J, leaving 20 bases between them. CDR3 length: 17 amino acids. Random hexamers primed reverse transcription of about 0.45 to 1 ug RNA. A multiplex approach, immunoSEQ multiplex PCR, amplified TCR beta CDR3 across 54 Vbeta and 13 Jbeta. TCRdb reprocessed the immunoSEQ multiplex PCR reads with MiXCR, giving one entry per CDR3 protein. The profile covers approximately 120,000 distinct CDR3 sequences, with approximately 93% appearing a single time and roughly 0.29% taken by the ten largest.

The J gene is TRBJ1-5, the V gene TRBV23-1; D uncertain. TRBV23-1 is an ORF, with its function uncertain. Input material: CD8+ T cells from PBMCs. The TCR comes from a human donor with multiple sclerosis. For the CDR3, the DNA is TGCGCCAGCAGCCACCGCCCGCCAGACAACGGCAATCAGCCCCAGCATTTT. Residues: CASSHRPPDNGNQPQHF.